Detailed here is one T cell receptor (beta chain). Its target is not known. This may arise from a read error, as a much more abundant clone is one base away. This entry comes from a study of neurological immune-mediated disorders. As for the study in general: The study included around 35 multiple sclerosis patients, about 30 relapsing-remitting and 3 secondary progressive. Study-wide findings and caveats: With the multiple sclerosis repertoire cluster, neither clinical nor MRI features showed any association.

This CDR3 is 10 amino acids long. CDR1 is DFQATT and CDR2 is SNEGSKA in the germline V gene (reference sequence). The authors made cDNA by 5'RACE with 10-nucleotide random UMIs. Over 190 million TCR-beta sequences, together covering 15-18 subjects, were produced by every individual sequencing run that was carried out. One entry per CDR3 protein, called by TCRdb with MiXCR from the 5' RACE reads. The table lists 70,000 to 90,000 distinct CDR3 sequences, less than 5.5% of them singletons, with less than 2.5% in the top ten. The sample consisted of PBMCs. This clonotype originated in a woman aged 30 to 39 with multiple sclerosis. The chain combines TRBV20-1 with TRBJ2-5; TRBD2 is a possible D gene (5 bases). CDR3 sequence reads: CGASKETQYF. CDR3 sequence (DNA): TGCGGTGCTAGCAAAGAGACCCAGTACTTC.